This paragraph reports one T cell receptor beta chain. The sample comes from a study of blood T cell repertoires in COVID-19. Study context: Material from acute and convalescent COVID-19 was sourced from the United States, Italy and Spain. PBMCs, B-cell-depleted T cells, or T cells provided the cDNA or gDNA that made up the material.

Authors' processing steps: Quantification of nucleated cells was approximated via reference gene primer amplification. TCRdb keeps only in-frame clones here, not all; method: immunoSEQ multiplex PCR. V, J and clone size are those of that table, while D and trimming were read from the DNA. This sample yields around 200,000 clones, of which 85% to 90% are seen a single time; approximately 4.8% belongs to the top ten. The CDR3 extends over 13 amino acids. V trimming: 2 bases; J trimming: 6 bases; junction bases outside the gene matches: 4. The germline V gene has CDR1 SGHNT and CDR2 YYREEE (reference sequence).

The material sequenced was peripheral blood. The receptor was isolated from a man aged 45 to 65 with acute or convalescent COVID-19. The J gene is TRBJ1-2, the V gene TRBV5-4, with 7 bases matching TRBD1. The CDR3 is CASSLQGSDGYTF. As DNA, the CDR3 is TGTGCCAGCAGCTTACAGGGGTCGGATGGCTACACCTTC.